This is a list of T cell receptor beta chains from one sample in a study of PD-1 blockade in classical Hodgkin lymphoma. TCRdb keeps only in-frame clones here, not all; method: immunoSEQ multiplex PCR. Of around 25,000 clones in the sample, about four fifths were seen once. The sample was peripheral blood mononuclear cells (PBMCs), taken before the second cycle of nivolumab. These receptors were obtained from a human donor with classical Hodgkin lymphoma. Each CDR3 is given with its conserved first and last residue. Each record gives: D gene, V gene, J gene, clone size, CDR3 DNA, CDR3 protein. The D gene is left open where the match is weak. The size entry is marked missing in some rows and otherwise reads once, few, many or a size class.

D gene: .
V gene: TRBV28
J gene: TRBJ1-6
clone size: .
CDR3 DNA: TGTGCCAGCAGTTTATTAACAGAGAATTCACCCCTCCACTTT
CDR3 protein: CASSLLTENSPLHF

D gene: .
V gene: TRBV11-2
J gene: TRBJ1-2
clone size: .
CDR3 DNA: TGTGCCAGCAGCTTAGTGGGATCAGGGGATGGCTACACCTTC
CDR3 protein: CASSLVGSGDGYTF

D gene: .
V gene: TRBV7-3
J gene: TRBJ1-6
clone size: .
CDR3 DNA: TGTGCCAGCAGCTTAGGTGAGTGTAATTCACCCCTCCACTTT
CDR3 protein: CASSLGECNSPLHF

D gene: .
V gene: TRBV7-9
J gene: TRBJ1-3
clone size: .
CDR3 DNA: TGTGCCAGCAGCATTAGGGAGGGGGCTGGAAACACCATATATTTT
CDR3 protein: CASSIREGAGNTIYF

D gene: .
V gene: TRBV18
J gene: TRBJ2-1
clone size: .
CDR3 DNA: TGTGCCAGCTCACTCGGGGGGCCCTACAATGAGCAGTTCTTC
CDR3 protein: CASSLGGPYNEQFF

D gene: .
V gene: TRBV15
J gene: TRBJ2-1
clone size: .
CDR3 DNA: TGTGCCACCAGCATCTGGGGGGAGAGCAATGAGCAGTTCTTC
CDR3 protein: CATSIWGESNEQFF

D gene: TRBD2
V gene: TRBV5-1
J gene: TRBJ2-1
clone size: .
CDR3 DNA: TGCGCCAGCACTAGCGGGGCCGGCAATGAGCAGTTCTTC
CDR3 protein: CASTSGAGNEQFF

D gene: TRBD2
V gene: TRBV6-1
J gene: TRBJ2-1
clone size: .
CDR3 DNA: TGTGCCAGCACTGGGACTAGCCTCAATGAGCAGTTCTTC
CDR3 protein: CASTGTSLNEQFF

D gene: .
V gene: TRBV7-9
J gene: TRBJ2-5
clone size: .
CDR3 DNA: TGTGCCAGCAGCCCCCCCTTGCCTTCGATTTCAAGAGAGACCCAGTACTTC
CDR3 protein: CASSPPLPSISRETQYF

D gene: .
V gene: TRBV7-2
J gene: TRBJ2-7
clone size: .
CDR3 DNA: TGTGCCAGCAGCTATACCTCGCAGGGGAGCTACGAGCAGTACTTC
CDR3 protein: CASSYTSQGSYEQYF

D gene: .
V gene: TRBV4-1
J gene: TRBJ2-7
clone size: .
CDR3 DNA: TGCGCCAGCAGCCAAGCGGTAGGGGTGGGCGAGCAGTACTTC
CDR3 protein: CASSQAVGVGEQYF

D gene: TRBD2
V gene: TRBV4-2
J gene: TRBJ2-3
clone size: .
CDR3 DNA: TGTGCCAGCAGCCGAGCGGGGGGGCTCAGGTCTGGCACAGATACGCAGTATTTT
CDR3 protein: CASSRAGGLRSGTDTQYF

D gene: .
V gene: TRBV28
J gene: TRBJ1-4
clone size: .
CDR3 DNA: TGTGCCAGCGGGAGTGGGCTAGAAAAACTGTTTTTT
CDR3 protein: CASGSGLEKLFF

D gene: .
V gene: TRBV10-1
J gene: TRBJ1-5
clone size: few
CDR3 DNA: TGCGCCAGCAGCCACCTCAGGCCCGGGAATCAGCCCCAGCATTTT
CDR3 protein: CASSHLRPGNQPQHF

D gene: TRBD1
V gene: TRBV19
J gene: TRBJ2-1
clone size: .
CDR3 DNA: TGTGCCAGTAGTATGTCTGGGACAGGGTTCGATGAGCAGTTCTTC
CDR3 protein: CASSMSGTGFDEQFF

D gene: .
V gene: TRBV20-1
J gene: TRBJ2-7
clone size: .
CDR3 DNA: TGCAGTGCCCCGGCGGAGCACGAGCAGTACTTC
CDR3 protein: CSAPAEHEQYF